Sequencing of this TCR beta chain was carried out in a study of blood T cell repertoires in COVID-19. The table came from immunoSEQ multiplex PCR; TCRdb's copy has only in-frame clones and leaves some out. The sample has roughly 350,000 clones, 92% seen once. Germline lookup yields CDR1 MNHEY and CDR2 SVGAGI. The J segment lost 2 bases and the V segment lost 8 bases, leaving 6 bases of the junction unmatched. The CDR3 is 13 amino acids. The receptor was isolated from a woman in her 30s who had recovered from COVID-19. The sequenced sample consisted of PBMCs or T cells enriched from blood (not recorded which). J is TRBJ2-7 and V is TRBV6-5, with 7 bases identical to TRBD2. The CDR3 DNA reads TGTGCCAGCGGGAGACTAGCCACCTACGAGCAGTACTTC. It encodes CASGRLATYEQYF.